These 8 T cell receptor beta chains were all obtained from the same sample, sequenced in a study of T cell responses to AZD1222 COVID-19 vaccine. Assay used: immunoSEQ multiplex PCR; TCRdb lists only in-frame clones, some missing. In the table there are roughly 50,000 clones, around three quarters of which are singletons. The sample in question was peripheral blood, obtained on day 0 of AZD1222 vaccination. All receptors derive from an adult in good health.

CDR3 nucleotides: TGCGCCAGCAGCTTGGCGGACGGGTATAATTCACCCCTCCACTTT. Its translation is CASSLADGYNSPLHF. V is TRBV5-1 and J is TRBJ1-6; D not certain. V was shortened by 0 bases and J by 4 bases, with 8 bases between the two germline ends. The CDR3 is 15 residues long. The germline V gene encodes CDR1 SGHRS and CDR2 YFSETQ.

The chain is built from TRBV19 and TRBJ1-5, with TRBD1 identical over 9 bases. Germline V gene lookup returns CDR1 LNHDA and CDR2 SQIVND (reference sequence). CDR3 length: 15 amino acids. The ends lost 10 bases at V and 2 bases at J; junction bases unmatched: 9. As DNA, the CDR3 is TGTGCCACTAAAGCCGGGGACAGGGGCAATCAGCCCCAGCATTTT. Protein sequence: CATKAGDRGNQPQHF. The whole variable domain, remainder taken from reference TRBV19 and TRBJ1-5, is DGGITQSPKYLFRKEGQNVTLSCEQNLNHDAMYWYRQDPGQGLRLIYYSQIVNDFQKGDIAEGYSVSREKKESFPLTVTSAQKNPTAFYLCATKAGDRGNQPQHFGDGTRLSIL.

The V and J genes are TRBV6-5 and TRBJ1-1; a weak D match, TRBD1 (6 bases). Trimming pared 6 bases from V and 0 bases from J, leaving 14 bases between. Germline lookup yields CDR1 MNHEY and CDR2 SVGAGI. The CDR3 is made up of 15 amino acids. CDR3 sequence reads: CASSLGQLLNTEAFF. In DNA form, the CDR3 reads TGTGCCAGCAGCTTGGGACAACTTTTGAACACTGAAGCTTTCTTT.

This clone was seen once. CDR3 sequence reads: CASSPTGRFTEAFF. Written as DNA, the CDR3 is TGTGCCAGCAGCCCGACAGGGCGGTTTACTGAAGCTTTCTTT. V and J are TRBV5-4 and TRBJ1-1; 7 bases match TRBD1. This CDR3 is 14 amino acids long. V lost 4 bases to trimming and J lost 5 bases; unmatched junction nucleotides: 8. Germline CDR1 and CDR2: SGHNT and YYREEE (reference sequence). Full variable domain (rest looked up from reference TRBV5-4 and TRBJ1-1): ETGVTQSPTHLIKTRGQQVTLRCSSQSGHNTVSWYQQALGQGPQFIFQYYREEENGRGNFPPRFSGLQFPNYSSELNVNALELDDSALYLCASSPTGRFTEAFFGQGTRLTVV.

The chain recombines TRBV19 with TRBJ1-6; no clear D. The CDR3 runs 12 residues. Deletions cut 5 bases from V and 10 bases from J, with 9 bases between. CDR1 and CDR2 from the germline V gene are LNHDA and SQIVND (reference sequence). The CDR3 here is CASSFLRSPLHF. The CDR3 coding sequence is TGTGCCAGTAGTTTTCTCCGATCACCCCTCCACTTT.

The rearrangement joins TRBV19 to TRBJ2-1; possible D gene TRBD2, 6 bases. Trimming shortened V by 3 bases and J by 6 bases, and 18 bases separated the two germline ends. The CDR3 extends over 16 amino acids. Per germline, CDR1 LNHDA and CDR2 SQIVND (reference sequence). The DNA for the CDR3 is TGTGCCAGTAGTATGGAGGGTGTAAACACTCTCAATGAGCAGTTCTTC. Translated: CASSMEGVNTLNEQFF.

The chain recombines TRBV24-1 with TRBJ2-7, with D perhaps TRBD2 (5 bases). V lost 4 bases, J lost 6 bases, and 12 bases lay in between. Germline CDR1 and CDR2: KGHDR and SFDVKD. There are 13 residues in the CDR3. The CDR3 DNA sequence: TGTGCCACCAGTGAGAGGGATGCTCGCGAGCAGTACTTC. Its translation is CATSERDAREQYF.

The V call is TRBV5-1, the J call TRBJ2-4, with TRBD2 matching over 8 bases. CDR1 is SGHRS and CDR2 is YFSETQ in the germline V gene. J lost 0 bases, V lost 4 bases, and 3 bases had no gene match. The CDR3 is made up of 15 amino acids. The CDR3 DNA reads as TGCGCCAGCAGCCCGGGACTAGAAGCCAAAAACATTCAGTACTTC. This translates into CASSPGLEAKNIQYF.